A selection of T cell receptor beta chains follows, all from one sample in a study of T cells in localized non-small cell lung cancer. Profiling relied on immunoSEQ multiplex PCR, and the TCRdb table lists in-frame clones only, not all of them. Of 3,600 or so clones listed, around 24% are singletons. The sequences come from lung tumor tissue, collected before any cancer treatment. Receptor source: a man aged 40 to 70 with stage II squamous cell lung carcinoma. The CDR3 runs from the conserved cysteine through the conserved F or W. The D gene is left open where the match is weak. Only part of the rows carry a size: once, few, many, or a class if the clone is expanded.

D gene: TRBD2; V gene: TRBV28; clone size: few; J gene: TRBJ2-3; CDR3 protein: CASSFLAGTDTQYF; CDR3 DNA: TGTGCCAGCAGTTTTCTAGCGGGCACAGATACGCAGTATTTT
D gene: TRBD2; V gene: TRBV28; clone size: -; J gene: TRBJ2-7; CDR3 protein: CASVRAGGRNEQYF; CDR3 DNA: TGTGCCAGCGTAAGAGCGGGAGGCCGAAACGAGCAGTACTTC
D gene: -; V gene: TRBV6-8; clone size: medium-sized; J gene: TRBJ1-1; CDR3 protein: CAISQGASGTEAFF; CDR3 DNA: TGTGCCATCAGTCAGGGTGCCTCGGGCACTGAAGCTTTCTTT
D gene: TRBD1; V gene: TRBV9; clone size: few; J gene: TRBJ1-5; CDR3 protein: CASSEGGAHQPQHF; CDR3 DNA: TGTGCCAGCAGTGAAGGGGGCGCGCATCAGCCCCAGCATTTT
D gene: TRBD2; V gene: TRBV19; clone size: -; J gene: TRBJ2-1; CDR3 protein: CASSMSGGANEQFF; CDR3 DNA: TGTGCCAGTAGTATGTCGGGGGGGGCCAATGAGCAGTTCTTC
D gene: TRBD2; V gene: TRBV6-8; clone size: -; J gene: TRBJ2-1; CDR3 protein: CASSASASGGANEQFF; CDR3 DNA: TGTGCCAGCAGTGCTTCCGCTAGCGGGGGGGCGAATGAGCAGTTCTTC